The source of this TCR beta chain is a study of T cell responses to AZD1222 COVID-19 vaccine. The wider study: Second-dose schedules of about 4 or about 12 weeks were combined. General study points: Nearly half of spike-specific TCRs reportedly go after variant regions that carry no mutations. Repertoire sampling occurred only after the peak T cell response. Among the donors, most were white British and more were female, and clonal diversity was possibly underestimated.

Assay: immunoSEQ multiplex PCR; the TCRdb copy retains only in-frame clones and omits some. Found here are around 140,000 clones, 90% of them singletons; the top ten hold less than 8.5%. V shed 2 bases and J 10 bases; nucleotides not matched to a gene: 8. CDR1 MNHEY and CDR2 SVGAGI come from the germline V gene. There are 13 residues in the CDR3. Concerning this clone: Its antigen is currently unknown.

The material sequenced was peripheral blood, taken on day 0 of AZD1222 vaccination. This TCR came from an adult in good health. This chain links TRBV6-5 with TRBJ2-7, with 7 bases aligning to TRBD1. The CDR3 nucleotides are TGTGCCAGCAGTTACACGACAGGGACGTTCCAGTACTTC. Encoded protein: CASSYTTGTFQYF.